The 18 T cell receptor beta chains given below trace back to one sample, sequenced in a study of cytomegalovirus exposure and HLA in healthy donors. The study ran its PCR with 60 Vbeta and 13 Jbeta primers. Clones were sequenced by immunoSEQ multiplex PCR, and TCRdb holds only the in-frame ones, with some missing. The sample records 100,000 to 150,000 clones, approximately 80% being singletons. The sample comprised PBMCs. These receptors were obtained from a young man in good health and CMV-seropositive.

CDR3: CASIQGRGGYNEQFF. CDR3 bases: TGTGCCAGCATCCAGGGGCGGGGGGGCTACAATGAGCAGTTCTTC. The chain employs TRBV7-8 and TRBJ2-1; 9 nucleotides agree with TRBD2. This CDR3 is 15 amino acids long. The ends lost 7 bases at V and 3 bases at J; junction bases unmatched: 7. The germline CDR1 and CDR2 sequences are SGHVS and FQNEAQ.

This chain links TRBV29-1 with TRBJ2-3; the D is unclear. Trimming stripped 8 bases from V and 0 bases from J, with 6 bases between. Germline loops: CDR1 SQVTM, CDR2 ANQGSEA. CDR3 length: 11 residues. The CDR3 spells CSWASTDTQYF. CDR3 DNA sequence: TGCAGCTGGGCCAGCACAGATACGCAGTATTTT.

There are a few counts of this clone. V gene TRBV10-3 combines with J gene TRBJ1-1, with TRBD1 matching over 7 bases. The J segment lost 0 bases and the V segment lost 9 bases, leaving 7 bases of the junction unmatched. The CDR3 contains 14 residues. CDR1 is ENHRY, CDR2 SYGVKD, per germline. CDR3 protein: CAIRTGALNTEAFF. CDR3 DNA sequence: TGTGCCATACGGACAGGAGCCTTGAACACTGAAGCTTTCTTT.

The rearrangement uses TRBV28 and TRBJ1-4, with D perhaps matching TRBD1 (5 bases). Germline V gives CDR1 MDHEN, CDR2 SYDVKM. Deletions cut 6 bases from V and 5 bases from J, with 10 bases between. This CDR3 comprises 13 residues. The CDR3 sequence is CASRDRPNEKLFF. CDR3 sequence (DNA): TGTGCCAGCAGAGACAGACCGAATGAAAAACTGTTTTTT.

CDR3: CAISGAQETQYF. CDR3 nucleotides: TGTGCCATCAGTGGGGCCCAAGAGACCCAGTACTTC. The chain combines TRBV10-3 with TRBJ2-5; D is unresolved. The CDR3 loop spans 12 amino acids. Germline CDR1 and CDR2: ENHRY and SYGVKD. V was trimmed by 4 bases and J by 1 base, leaving 4 bases between them.

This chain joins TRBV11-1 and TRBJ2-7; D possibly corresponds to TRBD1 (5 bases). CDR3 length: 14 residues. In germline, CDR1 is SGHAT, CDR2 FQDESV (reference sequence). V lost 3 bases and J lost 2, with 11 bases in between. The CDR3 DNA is TGTGCCAGCAGCTTTGGCAGGGCGACCTACGAGCAGTACTTC. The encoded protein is CASSFGRATYEQYF.

The CDR3 nucleotides are TGTGCCAGCAGTTGGCTCCGGGACAGGGAATACGAGCAGTACTTC. This gives the protein CASSWLRDREYEQYF. This chain links TRBV28 with TRBJ2-7; 9 nucleotides align to TRBD1. V lost 4 bases and J lost 4; bases outside the gene matches: 8. CDR1 MDHEN and CDR2 SYDVKM come from the germline V gene. The CDR3 runs to 15 residues. Supplemented by reference TRBV28 and TRBJ2-7, the full variable domain reads DVKVTQSSRYLVKRTGEKVFLECVQDMDHENMFWYRQDPGLGLRLIYFSYDVKMKEKGDIPEGYSVSREKKERFSLILESASTNQTSMYLCASSWLRDREYEQYFGPGTRLTVT.

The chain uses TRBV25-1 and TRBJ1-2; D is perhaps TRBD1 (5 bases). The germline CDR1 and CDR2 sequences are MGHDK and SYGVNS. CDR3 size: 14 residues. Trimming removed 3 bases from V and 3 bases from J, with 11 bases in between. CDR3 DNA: TGTGCCAGCAGTGACAGGGCGGTCGACTATGGCTACACCTTC. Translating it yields CASSDRAVDYGYTF.

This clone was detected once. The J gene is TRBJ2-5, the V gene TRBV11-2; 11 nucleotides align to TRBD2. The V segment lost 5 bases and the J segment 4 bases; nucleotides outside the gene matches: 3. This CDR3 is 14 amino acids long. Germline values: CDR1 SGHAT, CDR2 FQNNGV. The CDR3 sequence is CASSRGLAGETQYF. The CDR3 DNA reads TGTGCCAGCAGCCGTGGACTAGCGGGAGAGACCCAGTACTTC.

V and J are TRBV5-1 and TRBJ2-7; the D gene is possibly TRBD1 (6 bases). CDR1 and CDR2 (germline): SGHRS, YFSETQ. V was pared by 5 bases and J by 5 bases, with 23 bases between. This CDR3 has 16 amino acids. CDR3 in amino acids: CASRGSGTPAIHEQYF. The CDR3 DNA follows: TGCGCCAGCAGGGGCTCCGGGACACCCGCCATCCACGAGCAGTACTTC.

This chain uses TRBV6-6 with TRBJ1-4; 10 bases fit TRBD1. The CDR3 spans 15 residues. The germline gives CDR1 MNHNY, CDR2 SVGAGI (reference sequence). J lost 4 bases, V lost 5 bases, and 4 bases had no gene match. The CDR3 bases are TGTGCCAGCAGTACCCGGGACAGGGGTAATGAAAAACTGTTTTTT. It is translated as CASSTRDRGNEKLFF.

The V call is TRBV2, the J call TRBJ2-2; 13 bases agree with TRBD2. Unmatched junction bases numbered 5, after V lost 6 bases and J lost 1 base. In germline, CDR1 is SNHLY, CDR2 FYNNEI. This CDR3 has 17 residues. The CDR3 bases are TGTGCCAGCAGGCACAGGACTAGCGGGGGGAACACCGGGGAGCTGTTTTTT. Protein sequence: CASRHRTSGGNTGELFF.

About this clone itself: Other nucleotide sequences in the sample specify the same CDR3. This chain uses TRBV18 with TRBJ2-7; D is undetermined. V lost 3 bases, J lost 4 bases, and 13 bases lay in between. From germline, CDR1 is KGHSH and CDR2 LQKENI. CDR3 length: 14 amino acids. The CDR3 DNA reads TGTGCCAGCTCACCTGCAGCGACGGAATACGAGCAGTACTTC. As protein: CASSPAATEYEQYF.

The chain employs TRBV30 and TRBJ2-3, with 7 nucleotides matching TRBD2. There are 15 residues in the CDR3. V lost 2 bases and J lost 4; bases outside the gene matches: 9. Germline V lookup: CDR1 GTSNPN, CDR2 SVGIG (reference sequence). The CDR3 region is CAWSIGAGVSDTQYF. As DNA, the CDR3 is TGTGCCTGGAGTATCGGCGCGGGAGTCTCAGATACGCAGTATTTT.

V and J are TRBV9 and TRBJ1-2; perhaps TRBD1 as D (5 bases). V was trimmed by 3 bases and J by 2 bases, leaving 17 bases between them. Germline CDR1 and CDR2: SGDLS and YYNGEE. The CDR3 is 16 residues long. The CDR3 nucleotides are TGTGCCAGCAGCGACGGGGGTTGGACACCGAACTATGGCTACACCTTC. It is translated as CASSDGGWTPNYGYTF.

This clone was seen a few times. The CDR3 protein is CASSVPGQPDNSPLHF. The CDR3 nucleotides read TGTGCCAGCAGCGTACCGGGACAGCCAGATAATTCACCCCTCCACTTT. The rearrangement joins TRBV5-4 to TRBJ1-6, with 7 nucleotides matching TRBD1. Germline-derived CDR1 and CDR2 are SGHNT and YYREEE (reference sequence). The CDR3 spans 16 residues. The V and J ends lost 4 bases and 5 bases, in that order; junction bases with no gene match: 9.

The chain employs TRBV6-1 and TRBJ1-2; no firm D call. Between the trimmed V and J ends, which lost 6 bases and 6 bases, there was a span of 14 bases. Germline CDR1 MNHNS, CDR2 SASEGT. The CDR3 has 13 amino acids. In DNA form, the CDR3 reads TGTGCCAGCAGGACCACGGGATCCGATGGCTACACCTTC. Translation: CASRTTGSDGYTF.

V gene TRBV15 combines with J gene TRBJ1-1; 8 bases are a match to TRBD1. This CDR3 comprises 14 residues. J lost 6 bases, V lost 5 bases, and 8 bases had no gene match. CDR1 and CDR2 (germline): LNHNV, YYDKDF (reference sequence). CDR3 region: CATSQTGALPEAFF. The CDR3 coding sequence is TGTGCCACCAGCCAGACAGGGGCTCTCCCTGAAGCTTTCTTT.